Listed here is a single T cell receptor (beta chain). The antigen is not known. This CDR3 has 18 amino acids. Trimming cost V 5 bases and J 6 bases; bases outside gene matches: 15. Germline V lookup: CDR1 LGHNA, CDR2 YNFKEQ. The data originate from a study of cytomegalovirus exposure and HLA in healthy donors. The PCR made use of 60 Vbeta and 13 Jbeta primers. Libraries were prepared by immunoSEQ multiplex PCR; TCRdb keeps only in-frame clonotypes and omits some of them. The data hold approximately 160,000 clones, with roughly two thirds observed a single time. Findings and caveats of the study: V- and J-gene trimming of TCR beta was linked (in a later analysis) to a missense DCLRE1C variant. The study put under 200 TCR beta chains on its list as cytomegalovirus-associated.

The J gene is TRBJ1-4, the V gene TRBV4-2, with 10 nucleotides matching TRBD1. The sequence came from a young woman in good health and CMV-seropositive. The sample was PBMCs. The CDR3 protein is CASSSLTGGDEKYEKLFF. The CDR3 DNA follows: TGTGCCAGCAGCTCCCTGACAGGGGGCGATGAGAAGTATGAAAAACTGTTTTTT.